The present T cell receptor beta chain was sequenced within a study of CD8+CD57+ T cells in acquired aplastic anemia. Turning to the study itself: The average for DNA from sorted CD4+ and CD8+ cells was 3.2 ug. CD4+ reads averaged roughly 9.9 million in healthy donors.

Genomic DNA, the template, was used for profiling of the TCR beta VDJ and CDR3. TCRdb re-called the reads through MiXCR, storing one row per CDR3 protein. The sample includes 350,000 to 450,000 distinct CDR3 sequences, 65% to 75% of them seen just once. Study-wide results and caveats: Patients showed no significant difference from controls in CD8+ Simpson's diversity. The study identified about 30 CD8+ CDR3 sequences shared by patients and controls.

Comment on this clonotype: Its cognate antigen is unknown.

This CDR3 comprises 15 residues. V dropped 0 bases and J dropped 4; count of bases not matched to a gene: 6. The V gene's germline CDR1 is DFQATT and CDR2 SNEGSKA (reference sequence). The receptor was isolated from a human donor in good health, serving as a control. Sequenced sample: sorted CD4+, CD8+, or CD8+CD57+ T cells (not recorded which) from PBMCs. J is TRBJ1-5 and V is TRBV20-1; 7 bases are a match to TRBD1. The CDR3 nucleotides read TGCAGTGCTAGAGATCCAGGGGGGGGGAATCAGCCCCAGCATTTT. Protein sequence: CSARDPGGGNQPQHF.